Listed below are T cell receptor beta chains from one sample, sequenced in a study of vaccination and CD4 T cells after COVID-19. For these receptors, no antigen is known. Using its own MiXCR run on the PCR reads, TCRdb lists one record per CDR3 protein. Here the sample spans fewer than 25,000 distinct CDR3 sequences, roughly 40% being singletons. The source was CD4+ T cells from blood, cultured in vitro, collected about 7 months after SARS-CoV-2 vaccination. The receptors originated from a human donor who had recovered from COVID-19. Both conserved end residues are part of each CDR3. A D gene is named only where the DNA matches it firmly.

J | D | V | CDR3
TRBJ2-5 | TRBD1 | TRBV7-2 | CASSLGWTGSGTQYF
TRBJ2-3 | NA | TRBV7-7 | CASSLAPPGVAGLSTDTQYF
TRBJ2-3 | TRBD2 | TRBV15 | CATSTGLADSDTQYF
TRBJ2-1 | TRBD2 | TRBV27 | CASNSRGLGPYNEQFF
TRBJ1-5 | NA | TRBV20-1 | CSASGWGNQPQHF
TRBJ1-5 | NA | TRBV6-2/TRBV6-3 | CASSNIQGTSNQPQHF
TRBJ2-5 | TRBD2 | TRBV6-2/TRBV6-3 | CASRVGLAREREETQYF
TRBJ2-1 | NA | TRBV7-2 | CASSSSGGIAFEQFF
TRBJ2-5 | NA | TRBV18 | CASSPMGDQETQYF
TRBJ1-6 | NA | TRBV2 | CASSEGQVYSYNSPLHF
TRBJ2-3 | TRBD2 | TRBV20-1 | CSARDLASGGGDTQYF
TRBJ1-5 | NA | TRBV6-1 | CASRPDIGNQPQHF
TRBJ2-2 | NA | TRBV7-9 | CASTLGVGALRDTGELFF
TRBJ2-2 | NA | TRBV7-8 | CASSSVVTGELFF
TRBJ2-6 | NA | TRBV5-1 | CASSSRYSGANVLTF
TRBJ2-7 | NA | TRBV19 | CASTQTVRSYEQYF
TRBJ1-2 | TRBD1 | TRBV19 | CASSRGRLGVTGYTF
TRBJ2-7 | NA | TRBV19 | CASKPTGLGYEQYF
TRBJ2-1 | TRBD1 | TRBV6-2/TRBV6-3 | CASSPGQGATNEQFF
TRBJ2-7 | NA | TRBV4-1 | CASSQLEGPTAYEQYF
TRBJ2-7 | NA | TRBV20-1 | CSARGTLSYEQYF
TRBJ1-3 | NA | TRBV7-9 | CASSLAGSSGNTIYF